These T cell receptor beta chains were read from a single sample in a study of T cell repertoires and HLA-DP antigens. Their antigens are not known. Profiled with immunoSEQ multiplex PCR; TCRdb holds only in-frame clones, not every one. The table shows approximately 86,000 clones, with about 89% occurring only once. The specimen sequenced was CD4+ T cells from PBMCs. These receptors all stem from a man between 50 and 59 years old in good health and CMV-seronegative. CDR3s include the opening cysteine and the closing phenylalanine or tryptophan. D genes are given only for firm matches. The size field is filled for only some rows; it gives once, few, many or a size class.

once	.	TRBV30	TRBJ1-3	CAWSVWGSGNTIYF	TGTGCCTGGAGTGTATGGGGGTCTGGAAACACCATATATTTT
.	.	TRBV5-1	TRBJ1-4	CASSLYTGITTNEKLFF	TGCGCCAGCAGCTTGTATACAGGGATAACAACTAATGAAAAACTGTTTTTT
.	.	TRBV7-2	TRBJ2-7	CASSLTQGGGYEQYF	TGTGCCAGCAGCTTAACGCAGGGAGGGGGCTACGAGCAGTACTTC
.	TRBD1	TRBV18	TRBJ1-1	CASSPETGGVRTEAFF	TGTGCCAGCTCACCAGAGACAGGGGGCGTCCGGACTGAAGCTTTCTTT
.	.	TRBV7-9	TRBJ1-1	CASSAKGLKNTEAFF	TGTGCCAGCAGCGCCAAGGGACTGAAGAACACTGAAGCTTTCTTT
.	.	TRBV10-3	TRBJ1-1	CAISDYRAGNTEAFF	TGTGCCATCAGTGATTACAGGGCAGGGAACACTGAAGCTTTCTTT
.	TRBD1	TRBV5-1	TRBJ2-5	CASSLVPTGGEETQYF	TGCGCCAGCAGCTTGGTTCCGACAGGGGGCGAGGAGACCCAGTACTTC
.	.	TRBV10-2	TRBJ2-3	CASRKQGLASTDTQYF	TGCGCCAGCAGGAAACAGGGACTCGCTAGCACAGATACGCAGTATTTT
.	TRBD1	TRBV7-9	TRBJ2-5	CASTGGAETQYF	TGTGCCAGTACAGGGGGCGCGGAGACCCAGTACTTC
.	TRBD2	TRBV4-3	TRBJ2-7	CASSQGSAGGPPYEQYF	TGCGCCAGCAGCCAAGGGAGTGCGGGAGGGCCGCCCTACGAGCAGTACTTC
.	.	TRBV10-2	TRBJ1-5	CATTEGTGNSNQPQHF	TGCGCCACCACGGAAGGGACGGGCAATAGCAATCAGCCCCAGCATTTT
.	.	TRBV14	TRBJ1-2	CASSQDPLLNYGYTF	TGTGCCAGCAGCCAAGATCCACTCTTGAACTATGGCTACACCTTC
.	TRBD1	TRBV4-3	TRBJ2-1	CASSQTGTGVNEQFF	TGCGCCAGCAGCCAGACGGGGACAGGGGTAAATGAGCAGTTCTTC
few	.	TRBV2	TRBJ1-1	CASRGDGTEAFF	TGTGCCAGCAGAGGGGACGGAACTGAAGCTTTCTTT
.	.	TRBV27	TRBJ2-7	CASSLSSQGRYEQYF	TGTGCCAGCAGTTTATCAAGTCAGGGGAGGTACGAGCAGTACTTC
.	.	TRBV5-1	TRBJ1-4	CASSLGGTNEKLFF	TGCGCCAGCAGCTTGGGGGGGACTAATGAAAAACTGTTTTTT
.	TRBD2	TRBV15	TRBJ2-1	CATSRDPGTSAYNEQFF	TGTGCCACCAGCAGAGACCCCGGGACTAGCGCGTACAATGAGCAGTTCTTC
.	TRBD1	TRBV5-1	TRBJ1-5	CASSFRDRHSNQPQHF	TGCGCCAGCAGCTTTCGGGACAGACATAGCAATCAGCCCCAGCATTTT
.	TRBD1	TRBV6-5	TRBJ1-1	CASSYSTSGGTEAFF	TGTGCCAGCAGTTACTCGACGTCAGGGGGAACTGAAGCTTTCTTT
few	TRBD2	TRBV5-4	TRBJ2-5	CASSLRNVGRETQYF	TGTGCCAGCAGCTTAAGAAACGTCGGGAGGGAGACCCAGTACTTC
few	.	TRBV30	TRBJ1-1	CAWSPGTGVNTEAFF	TGTGCCTGGAGCCCCGGAACAGGTGTGAACACTGAAGCTTTCTTT
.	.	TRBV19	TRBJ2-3	CASSGRNQGTDTQYF	TGTGCCAGTAGCGGTAGAAACCAGGGTACAGATACGCAGTATTTT
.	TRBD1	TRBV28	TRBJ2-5	CASETGTETQYF	TGTGCCAGCGAGACAGGGACGGAGACCCAGTACTTC
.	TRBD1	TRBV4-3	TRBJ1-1	CASSHDRANTEAFF	TGCGCCAGCAGCCATGACAGGGCGAACACTGAAGCTTTCTTT
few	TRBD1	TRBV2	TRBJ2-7	CASSEGRGTGDEQYF	TGTGCCAGCAGTGAAGGACGGGGGACAGGGGACGAGCAGTACTTC
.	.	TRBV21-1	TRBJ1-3	CASSKPTNLRSSGNTIYF	TGTGCCAGCAGCAAGCCCACCAACCTCAGGAGCTCTGGAAACACCATATATTTT
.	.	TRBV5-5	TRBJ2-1	CASSFQGLLGIDEQFF	TGTGCCAGCAGCTTTCAGGGATTATTGGGTATTGATGAGCAGTTCTTC
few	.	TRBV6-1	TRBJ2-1	CASSELGGSSYNEQFF	TGTGCCAGCAGTGAACTCGGGGGATCCTCCTACAATGAGCAGTTCTTC
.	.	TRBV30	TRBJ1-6	CAWSDLTRNNSPLHF	TGTGCCTGGAGTGATCTGACGCGGAACAATTCACCCCTCCACTTT
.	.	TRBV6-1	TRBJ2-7	CASSEPFSYEQYF	TGTGCCAGCAGTGAGCCGTTTTCCTACGAGCAGTACTTC
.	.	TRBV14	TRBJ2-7	CASSRKPGTGYEQYF	TGTGCCAGCAGCCGCAAGCCGGGAACAGGGTACGAGCAGTACTTC
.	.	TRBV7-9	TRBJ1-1	CASSFAGSGAATEAFF	TGTGCCAGCAGCTTCGCGGGTTCGGGGGCGGCCACTGAAGCTTTCTTT
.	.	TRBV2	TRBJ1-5	CASRGLYSNQPQHF	TGTGCCAGCAGGGGACTTTATAGCAATCAGCCCCAGCATTTT
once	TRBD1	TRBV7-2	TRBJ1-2	CASSNARTGSYGYTF	TGTGCCAGCAGCAATGCACGGACAGGGAGCTATGGCTACACCTTC
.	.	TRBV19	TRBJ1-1	CASSTTVEIEAFF	TGTGCCAGTAGTACGACAGTGGAGATTGAAGCTTTCTTT
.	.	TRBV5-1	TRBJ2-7	CASSPDTLYEQYF	TGCGCCAGCAGCCCCGACACCCTTTACGAGCAGTACTTC
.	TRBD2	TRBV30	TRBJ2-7	CAWSPGLAGGYEQYF	TGTGCCTGGAGTCCGGGACTAGCGGGTGGCTACGAGCAGTACTTC
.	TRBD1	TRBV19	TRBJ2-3	CASTLDRITDTQYF	TGTGCCAGTACCCTGGACAGGATAACAGATACGCAGTATTTT
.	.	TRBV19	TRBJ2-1	CASSIANPHNEQFF	TGTGCCAGTAGTATAGCAAACCCACACAATGAGCAGTTCTTC
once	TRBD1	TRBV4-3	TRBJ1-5	CASSQGDRGQRGNQPQHF	TGCGCCAGCAGCCAAGGTGACAGGGGGCAGAGGGGCAATCAGCCCCAGCATTTT
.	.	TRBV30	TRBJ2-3	CAWASTDTQYF	TGTGCCTGGGCAAGCACAGATACGCAGTATTTT
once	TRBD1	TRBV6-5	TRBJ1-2	CASSSGTGVHGYTF	TGTGCCAGCAGTTCCGGGACAGGGGTTCACGGCTACACCTTC
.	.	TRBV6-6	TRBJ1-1	CASTFGGTEAFF	TGTGCCAGCACCTTCGGGGGCACTGAAGCTTTCTTT
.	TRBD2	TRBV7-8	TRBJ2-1	CASSPGRLAGDPGNEQFF	TGTGCCAGCAGCCCGGGAAGACTAGCGGGTGACCCGGGCAATGAGCAGTTCTTC
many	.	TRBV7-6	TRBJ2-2	CASSSFRGRTNTGELFF	TGTGCCAGCAGCTCCTTCAGGGGACGGACGAACACCGGGGAGCTGTTTTTT
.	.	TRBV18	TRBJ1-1	CASSTKEGNTEAFF	TGTGCCAGCTCAACCAAGGAGGGAAACACTGAAGCTTTCTTT
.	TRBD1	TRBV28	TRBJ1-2	CASSFGTALPGYTF	TGTGCCAGCAGTTTCGGGACAGCCCTCCCTGGCTACACCTTC
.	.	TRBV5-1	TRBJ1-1	CASSLGGVTEAFF	TGCGCCAGCAGCTTGGGGGGCGTCACTGAAGCTTTCTTT